Presented here are 29 T cell receptor beta chains from one specimen sequenced in a study of shared clonotypes between healthy human individuals. Profiling relied on immunoSEQ multiplex PCR, and the TCRdb table lists in-frame clones only, not all of them. The table has 300,000 to 350,000 clones, more than 60% seen once. Sequenced: memory CD4+ T cells sorted from blood. Specified subset: CD45RA-negative fraction. The source of these receptors is a man under 40 in good health.

The chain joins TRBV28 to TRBJ2-7; no reliable D call. The ends were cut back, 4 bases at V and 7 bases at J, with 17 bases in the middle. CDR1 is MDHEN and CDR2 is SYDVKM in the germline V gene. The CDR3 spans 14 residues. CDR3 in DNA: TGTGCCAGCAGTTCCCATTATGTGGTGGTGGAGCAGTACTTC. Its translation is CASSSHYVVVEQYF. The whole variable domain, filled in from reference TRBV28 and TRBJ2-7, reads DVKVTQSSRYLVKRTGEKVFLECVQDMDHENMFWYRQDPGLGLRLIYFSYDVKMKEKGDIPEGYSVSREKKERFSLILESASTNQTSMYLCASSSHYVVVEQYFGPGTRLTVT.

In its sample, this clone was seen a few times. The V and J genes are TRBV5-5 and TRBJ2-2; a weak D match, TRBD1 (5 bases). The CDR3 length is 16 residues. V lost 0 bases and J lost 4, with 13 bases in between. Germline-derived CDR1 and CDR2 are SGHKS and YYEKEE (reference sequence). CDR3 sequence: CASSLELQVVTGELFF. As DNA, the CDR3 is TGTGCCAGCAGCTTGGAACTACAGGTCGTCACCGGGGAGCTGTTTTTT.

This clone was observed at least ten times. The V call is TRBV2, the J call TRBJ2-5, with 12 bases lining up with TRBD1. Germline assignment: CDR1 SNHLY and CDR2 FYNNEI. V shed 3 bases, J shed 5 bases, and the junction held 7 bases outside the gene matches. The CDR3 runs to 16 residues. The CDR3 nucleotides are TGTGCCAGCAGTGAGCTGGGACAGGGGGCTGGGGAGACCCAGTACTTC. Translated: CASSELGQGAGETQYF. Drawing the rest from reference TRBV2 and TRBJ2-5, the complete variable domain is EPEVTQTPSHQVTQMGQEVILRCVPISNHLYFYWYRQILGQKVEFLVSFYNNEISEKSEIFDDQFSVERPDGSNFTLKIRSTKLEDSAMYFCASSELGQGAGETQYFGPGTRLLVL.

The chain uses TRBV2 and TRBJ2-2; D might be TRBD2 (6 bases). Germline CDR1 SNHLY, CDR2 FYNNEI. The CDR3 sequence is 14 residues long. With 4 bases removed from V and 5 bases from J, the gap between germline ends came to 11 bases. The CDR3 DNA is TGTGCCAGCAGTGTAGCGGTCGCGACCGGGGAGCTGTTTTTT. As protein: CASSVAVATGELFF.

This clone was seen a handful of times. V is TRBV10-2 and J is TRBJ2-7; D is unclear. CDR1 is WSHSY and CDR2 is SAAADI in the germline V gene. The CDR3 extends over 16 amino acids. V dropped 1 base and J dropped 3 bases, with 16 bases sitting between them. The CDR3 loop is CASSEYQSKSGYEQYF. The DNA for the CDR3 is TGCGCCAGCAGTGAGTACCAGTCCAAGAGTGGCTACGAGCAGTACTTC.

The chain links TRBV11-2 to TRBJ1-5; D possibly corresponds to TRBD1 (5 bases). The CDR3 covers 14 residues. Germline V CDR1 and CDR2: SGHAT, FQNNGV. The ends were cut back, 5 bases at V and 6 bases at J, with 14 bases in the middle. CDR3 in DNA: TGTGCCAGCAGCCTCACCAGGGCTAGTCAGCCCCAGCATTTT. Protein sequence: CASSLTRASQPQHF.

This rearrangement joins TRBV11-2 to TRBJ1-1; 8 positions match TRBD1. The V gene's germline CDR1 is SGHAT and CDR2 FQNNGV. The CDR3 runs to 14 residues. J gave up 4 bases and V 4 bases, and 5 bases lay outside the gene matches. The DNA for the CDR3 is TGTGCCAGCAGCTCCGACAGGGGCGCCACTGAAGCTTTCTTT. This encodes CASSSDRGATEAFF.

This clone was found once. This chain uses TRBV10-2 with TRBJ2-3; D uncertain. CDR3 length equals 12 residues. Trimming shortened V by 6 bases and J by 4 bases, and 8 bases separated the two germline ends. The V gene's germline CDR1 is WSHSY and CDR2 SAAADI. The CDR3 nucleotides read TGCGCCAGCAGCCCGGTGGCAGATACGCAGTATTTT. It yields the protein CASSPVADTQYF.

The V and J genes are TRBV25-1 and TRBJ2-3; 9 positions agree with TRBD1. V lost 3 bases, J lost 2 bases, and 12 bases stayed unmatched. This CDR3 contains 18 residues. Germline CDR1 is MGHDK and CDR2 is SYGVNS. CDR3 sequence reads: CASSEPIPGQGSTDTQYF. CDR3 in DNA: TGTGCCAGCAGTGAGCCCATCCCGGGACAGGGCTCCACAGATACGCAGTATTTT.

The V gene is TRBV7-8, the J gene TRBJ2-5; TRBD1 agrees at 7 bases. This CDR3 has 13 amino acids. V lost 5 bases, J lost 6 bases, and 6 bases stayed unmatched. The V gene's germline CDR1 is SGHVS and CDR2 FQNEAQ. The CDR3 is CASSGQGVQTQYF. CDR3 bases: TGTGCCAGCAGCGGCCAGGGGGTTCAGACCCAGTACTTC. The whole variable domain, remainder taken from reference TRBV7-8 and TRBJ2-5, is GAGVSQSPRYKVAKRGQDVALRCDPISGHVSLFWYQQALGQGPEFLTYFQNEAQLDKSGLPSDRFFAERPEGSVSTLKIQRTQQEDSAVYLCASSGQGVQTQYFGPGTRLLVL.

The chain employs TRBV5-6 and TRBJ2-7; perhaps TRBD1 as D (6 bases). The germline V and J ends were trimmed by 0 bases and 4 bases, with 8 bases remaining between them. This CDR3 is 13 amino acids long. Germline V gene data show CDR1 as SGHDT and CDR2 as YYEEEE. In DNA form, the CDR3 reads TGTGCCAGCAGCTTGGACAGGGTGTACGAGCAGTACTTC. Translated, it gives CASSLDRVYEQYF.

This clone was observed a few times. DNA for the CDR3: TGTGCCATCTGTCTATCCCGGGGCTGGGACACTGAAGCTTTCTTT. Translation gives CAICLSRGWDTEAFF. The chain has TRBV10-3 and TRBJ1-1, with D perhaps matching TRBD1 (5 bases). Germline CDR1 reads ENHRY; CDR2 reads SYGVKD. This CDR3 region has 15 residues. The V gene lost 8 bases and the J gene lost 3 bases, with 19 bases spanning the gap.

This clone has at least ten counts. The genes are TRBV7-9 and TRBJ2-5, with a possible D match to TRBD1 (6 bases). The germline gives CDR1 SEHNR, CDR2 FQNEAQ (reference sequence). V was clipped by 5 bases and J by 8 bases, with 15 bases between them. The CDR3 loop spans 13 amino acids. CDR3 in DNA: TGTGCCAGCAGCACAGGGACGGGCCTTACCCAGTACTTC. Amino acids: CASSTGTGLTQYF.

The chain couples TRBV27 to TRBJ2-5, with 9 bases fitting TRBD1. CDR3 length equals 15 residues. Germline CDR1 reads MNHEY; CDR2 reads SMNVEV (reference sequence). The V and J ends lost 8 bases and 1 base, in that order; junction bases with no gene match: 8. CDR3 residues: CASGGTGFFQETQYF. In DNA form, the CDR3 reads TGTGCCAGCGGCGGGACAGGGTTTTTCCAAGAGACCCAGTACTTC.

J is TRBJ2-3 and V is TRBV11-2; 12 positions agree with TRBD2. With V trimmed by 1 base and J by 1 base, 6 bases remained unmatched. The CDR3 sequence is 18 residues long. CDR1 is SGHAT and CDR2 is FQNNGV in the germline V gene. CDR3 amino acids: CASSLGVSSGRGTDTQYF. The CDR3 bases are TGTGCCAGCAGCTTAGGCGTCTCTAGCGGGAGGGGCACAGATACGCAGTATTTT.

The V and J genes are TRBV19 and TRBJ2-5; no reliable D call. The V and J ends lost 5 bases and 5 bases respectively, with 18 bases between them. Germline CDR1 is LNHDA and CDR2 is SQIVND (reference sequence). This CDR3 region has 15 residues. This CDR3 reads CASSVPSAGFETQYF. Written as DNA, the CDR3 is TGTGCCAGTAGTGTCCCTTCAGCCGGGTTTGAGACCCAGTACTTC. The complete variable domain, with remaining parts taken from reference TRBV19 and TRBJ2-5, reads DGGITQSPKYLFRKEGQNVTLSCEQNLNHDAMYWYRQDPGQGLRLIYYSQIVNDFQKGDIAEGYSVSREKKESFPLTVTSAQKNPTAFYLCASSVPSAGFETQYFGPGTRLLVL.

The rearrangement joins TRBV14 to TRBJ2-5; D is unclear. The V and J ends lost 1 base and 5 bases respectively, with 2 bases between them. This CDR3 comprises 11 residues. CDR1 is SGHDN and CDR2 is FVKESK in the germline V gene. The DNA for the CDR3 is TGTGCCAGCAGCCAAGTGGAGACCCAGTACTTC. Protein product: CASSQVETQYF.

The V and J genes are TRBV25-1 and TRBJ2-7, with 7 bases that match TRBD2. The CDR3 covers 13 residues. Trimming took 7 bases from V and 9 from J; bases not matched to a gene: 12. From germline, CDR1 is MGHDK and CDR2 SYGVNS. The CDR3 loop is CASTPGGSVAQYF. The CDR3 coding sequence is TGTGCCAGCACGCCCGGGGGGAGCGTTGCGCAGTACTTC.

This clone came up many times. The chain joins TRBV11-2 to TRBJ2-5; D unclear. Germline V gene data show CDR1 as SGHAT and CDR2 as FQNNGV. This CDR3 spans 15 amino acids. Trimming removed 5 bases from V and 4 bases from J, with 17 bases in between. The DNA for the CDR3 is TGTGCCAGCAGCCATATTTTCAGGCGGAGAGAGACCCAGTACTTC. Its translation: CASSHIFRRRETQYF.

The J gene is TRBJ2-1, the V gene TRBV7-3; D remains unclear. The V gene's germline CDR1 is SGHTA and CDR2 FQGTGA. The CDR3 runs to 13 residues. Trimming cost V 3 bases and J 5 bases, with 8 bases left between them. CDR3 in amino acids: CASSLAGNNEQFF. The CDR3 bases are TGTGCCAGCAGCTTGGCTGGGAACAATGAGCAGTTCTTC.

This clone was recorded once. V is TRBV4-3 and J is TRBJ2-1; 11 positions match TRBD1. The trim removed 0 bases at V and 6 bases at J, leaving 1 base unmatched. The germline V gene encodes CDR1 LGHNA and CDR2 YSLEER. The CDR3 covers 15 residues. The CDR3 protein is CASSQDGTGGNEQFF. CDR3 nucleotide sequence: TGCGCCAGCAGCCAAGATGGGACAGGGGGCAATGAGCAGTTCTTC.

The chain is built from TRBV29-1 and TRBJ1-5, with TRBD1 as a possible D gene (6 bases). This CDR3 region has 13 residues. Germline V gene sequence: CDR1 SQVTM, CDR2 ANQGSEA. V shed 4 bases and J shed 7 bases, with 14 bases lying between them. CDR3 loop: CSVVRDKGQPQHF. The CDR3 nucleotides read TGCAGCGTTGTCCGGGACAAGGGGCAGCCCCAGCATTTT.

The chain is built from TRBV19 and TRBJ1-1, with TRBD1 identical over 10 bases. The CDR3 covers 15 residues. In germline, CDR1 is LNHDA, CDR2 SQIVND (reference sequence). V gave up 5 bases and J gave up 4 bases; unmatched junction bases: 7. Here the CDR3 reads CASSPRTGGGTEAFF. In DNA form, the CDR3 reads TGTGCCAGTAGTCCCCGGACAGGGGGTGGCACTGAAGCTTTCTTT.

V is TRBV5-1 and J is TRBJ2-5, with a weak D call TRBD2 (6 bases). V was clipped by 0 bases and J by 7 bases, with 16 bases between them. This CDR3 spans 15 amino acids. CDR1 SGHRS and CDR2 YFSETQ come from the germline V gene. The CDR3 loop is CASSLAQAGPGTQYF. The CDR3 DNA follows: TGCGCCAGCAGCTTGGCCCAAGCGGGCCCCGGGACCCAGTACTTC.

This clone was seen a handful of times. This chain uses TRBV5-6 with TRBJ2-1, with D possibly TRBD1 on 6 matching bases. Trimming cost V 6 bases and J 5 bases, with 9 bases left between them. CDR3 length: 12 residues. The germline V gene encodes CDR1 SGHDT and CDR2 YYEEEE. The CDR3 DNA is TGTGCCAGCACCAGGACAGACAATGAGCAGTTCTTC. It codes for CASTRTDNEQFF. Combining the CDR3 with reference TRBV5-6 and TRBJ2-1 gives the whole variable domain DAGVTQSPTHLIKTRGQQVTLRCSPKSGHDTVSWYQQALGQGPQFIFQYYEEEERQRGNFPDRFSGHQFPNYSSELNVNALLLGDSALYLCASTRTDNEQFFGPGTRLTVL.

This clone appeared once. The V gene is TRBV7-9, the J gene TRBJ2-2; 8 positions agree with TRBD2. V was clipped by 5 bases and J by 2 bases; unmatched bases: 10. Germline V lookup: CDR1 SEHNR, CDR2 FQNEAQ (reference sequence). The CDR3 totals 17 residues. CDR3 sequence: CASSPPRVAGNTGELFF. The DNA of the CDR3 is TGTGCCAGCAGCCCGCCTAGGGTAGCGGGAAACACCGGGGAGCTGTTTTTT.

This clone has only a few counts. V usage is TRBV28 and J usage is TRBJ1-1; 9 bases align to TRBD1. The germline V gene encodes CDR1 MDHEN and CDR2 SYDVKM. J gave up 4 bases and V 8 bases, and 11 bases lay outside the gene matches. The length of the CDR3 is 15 residues. The CDR3 DNA sequence: TGTGCCAGCGGGGGACAGGGCCTGAGAGGCACTGAAGCTTTCTTT. Amino acid sequence: CASGGQGLRGTEAFF.

The chain employs TRBV18 and TRBJ2-3; D gene uncertain. Per germline, CDR1 KGHSH and CDR2 LQKENI. V was cut by 3 bases and J by 4 bases, with 14 bases left in between. The CDR3 extends over 15 amino acids. This chain's CDR3 is CASSPKSAGADTQYF. The CDR3 nucleotides are TGTGCCAGCTCACCGAAGAGTGCTGGGGCAGATACGCAGTATTTT.

V and J are TRBV6-6 and TRBJ2-1; D call uncertain. The CDR3 length is 11 residues. Trimming shortened V by 6 bases and J by 10 bases, and 10 bases separated the two germline ends. Germline V gene lookup returns CDR1 MNHNY and CDR2 SVGAGI (reference sequence). The CDR3 nucleotides are TGTGCCAGCAGCGGGCGATGGGAGCAGTTCTTC. This codes for CASSGRWEQFF.